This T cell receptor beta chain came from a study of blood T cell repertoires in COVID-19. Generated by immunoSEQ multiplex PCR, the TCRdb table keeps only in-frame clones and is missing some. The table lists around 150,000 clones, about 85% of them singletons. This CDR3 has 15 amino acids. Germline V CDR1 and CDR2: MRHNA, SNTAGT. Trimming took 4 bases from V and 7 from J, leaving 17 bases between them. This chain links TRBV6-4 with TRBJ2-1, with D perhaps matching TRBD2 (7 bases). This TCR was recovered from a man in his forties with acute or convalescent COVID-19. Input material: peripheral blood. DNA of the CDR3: TGTGCCAGCAGTGTATCATACGGGGGGCCAAATGAGCAGTTCTTC. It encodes CASSVSYGGPNEQFF.